Each of the 8 T cell receptor beta chains below was sequenced from the same sample in a study of glioma-infiltrating T cells. Amplification of TCR alpha and beta CDR3 regions from RNA used iRepertoire nested multiplex PCR. TCRdb passed the multiplex PCR reads through MiXCR, listing each CDR3 protein once. The sample shows about 93,000 distinct CDR3 sequences, around 42% of them seen only once. The sample was glioma tissue, nonneoplastic brain tissue, or PBMCs (not recorded which). The source of these receptors is a human donor with low-grade glioma or glioblastoma, undergoing nonglioma brain surgery, or in good health (not recorded which).

V gene TRBV5-5 combines with J gene TRBJ2-5, with no clear D. CDR1 and CDR2 (germline): SGHKS, YYEKEE (reference sequence). V was cut by 0 bases and J by 1 base, with 10 bases left in between. CDR3 length equals 15 residues. In DNA form, the CDR3 reads TGTGCCAGCAGCTTGGCCGCCGGGCGCCAAGAGACCCAGTACTTC. Translation: CASSLAAGRQETQYF. Full variable domain (remainder filled in from reference TRBV5-5 and TRBJ2-5): DAGVTQSPTHLIKTRGQQVTLRCSPISGHKSVSWYQQVLGQGPQFIFQYYEKEERGRGNFPDRFSARQFPNYSSELNVNALLLGDSALYLCASSLAAGRQETQYFGPGTRLLVL.

This chain uses TRBV28 with TRBJ2-5; 10 bases align to TRBD1. CDR3 length: 14 amino acids. V was clipped by 4 bases and J by 7 bases; unmatched bases: 6. Germline loops: CDR1 MDHEN, CDR2 SYDVKM. CDR3 nucleotides: TGTGCCAGCAGTTGGGACAGGGGAGGGGGGACCCAGTACTTC. Translating gives CASSWDRGGGTQYF.

The V and J genes are TRBV20-1 and TRBJ2-2; D is possibly TRBD2 (6 bases). The CDR3 runs 13 residues. Trimming pared 3 bases from V and 5 bases from J, leaving 10 bases between. CDR1 is DFQATT and CDR2 is SNEGSKA in the germline V gene (reference sequence). CDR3 DNA sequence: TGCAGTGCTAGCGGGGGAGGAACCGGGGAGCTGTTTTTT. Its translation is CSASGGGTGELFF.

This clonotype was observed many times. A single base separates this from a much larger clone, so it may be a read error. The V gene is TRBV20-1, the J gene TRBJ1-2; a possible D gene is TRBD1 (5 bases). V was clipped by 8 bases and J by 11 bases, with 24 bases between them. This CDR3 spans 13 amino acids. CDR1 is DFQATT, CDR2 SNEGSKA, per germline (reference sequence). CDR3 DNA sequence: TGCAGTACGATCGTTGAAGGGGTTATGTGGTACACCTTC. This sequence encodes CSTIVEGVMWYTF.

This clonotype occurred many times. This sequence joins TRBV7-9 and TRBJ2-7; no clear D. The CDR3 has 12 residues. V lost 5 bases to trimming and J lost 6 bases, with 11 bases between them. Germline CDR1 SEHNR, CDR2 FQNEAQ (reference sequence). CDR3 loop: CASSALNGEQYF. DNA for the CDR3: TGTGCCAGCAGCGCCCTGAATGGCGAGCAGTACTTC. The variable domain in full, with the rest retrieved from reference TRBV7-9 and TRBJ2-7, is DTGVSQNPRHKITKRGQNVTFRCDPISEHNRLYWYRQTLGQGPEFLTYFQNEAQLEKSRLLSDRFSAERPKGSFSTLEIQRTEQGDSAMYLCASSALNGEQYFGPGTRLTVT.

The chain has TRBV6-1 and TRBJ2-7, with TRBD2 matching over 9 bases. V lost 6 bases, J lost 1 base, and 7 bases stayed unmatched. The CDR3 loop spans 15 amino acids. The V gene's germline CDR1 is MNHNS and CDR2 SASEGT. DNA of the CDR3: TGTGCCAGCAGCAGAAGCGGGAGGACTTCCTACGAGCAGTACTTC. This encodes CASSRSGRTSYEQYF.

This clonotype was observed many times. The V gene is TRBV6-6, the J gene TRBJ2-3; TRBD2 matches 8 bases. V shed 0 bases, J shed 6 bases, and the junction held 5 bases outside the gene matches. The CDR3 sequence is 15 residues long. CDR1 is MNHNY and CDR2 is SVGAGI in the germline V gene (reference sequence). Here the CDR3 DNA reads TGTGCCAGCAGTTACTCGATCGGGAGGGGGGATACGCAGTATTTT. Translated, it gives CASSYSIGRGDTQYF.

Details on this clonotype: Just one base apart from a much larger clone, this may be a read error. This sequence joins TRBV29-1 and TRBJ2-2; the D is unclear. Trimming shortened V by 8 bases and J by 6 bases, and 13 bases separated the two germline ends. Germline values: CDR1 SQVTM, CDR2 ANQGSEA. The CDR3 totals 12 residues. For the CDR3, the DNA is TGCAGCATTGCCCCCTCCCCCGGGGAGCTGTTTTTT. It yields the protein CSIAPSPGELFF.